One sample yielded the 9 T cell receptor beta chains listed below, sequenced in a study of T cell responses to AZD1222 COVID-19 vaccine. Clones were sequenced by immunoSEQ multiplex PCR, and TCRdb holds only the in-frame ones, with some missing. This sample has approximately 120,000 clones, with about nine tenths found just once. This specimen consisted of peripheral blood, obtained on day 0 of AZD1222 vaccination. The origin of the receptors is an adult in good health.

As to this clone: Other DNA sequences of this sample code for an identical CDR3. The gene calls are TRBV9 and TRBJ2-1, with 10 bases matching TRBD2. With 2 bases clipped from V and 4 bases from J, the junction kept 3 bases outside the gene matches. The CDR3 spans 15 residues. Germline loops: CDR1 SGDLS, CDR2 YYNGEE. CDR3 residues: CASSVGLAEYNEQFF. The CDR3 nucleotides read TGTGCCAGCAGCGTCGGACTAGCGGAATACAATGAGCAGTTCTTC.

The chain uses TRBV6-1 and TRBJ2-6, with D unresolved. This CDR3 comprises 16 residues. V gave up 4 bases and J gave up 0 bases, with 10 bases separating them. CDR1 MNHNS and CDR2 SASEGT come from the germline V gene. The CDR3 DNA follows: TGTGCCAGCAGTGGGTACAGTTCCTCTGGGGCCAACGTCCTGACTTTC. It codes for CASSGYSSSGANVLTF.

This clone was found once. The chain is built from TRBV6-5 and TRBJ1-3, with D unclear. Germline values: CDR1 MNHEY, CDR2 SVGAGI. The CDR3 loop spans 15 amino acids. Trimming took off 2 bases at V and 0 bases at J, with 8 bases between the two ends. This chain's CDR3 is CASSYGFLSGNTIYF. CDR3 DNA: TGTGCCAGCAGTTACGGGTTTCTCTCTGGAAACACCATATATTTT.

This clone was picked up one time. This chain uses TRBV5-4 with TRBJ2-2, with TRBD2 matching over 8 bases. This CDR3 contains 14 residues. Germline V gives CDR1 SGHNT, CDR2 YYREEE (reference sequence). V lost 3 bases to trimming and J lost 8 bases; unmatched junction nucleotides: 6. CDR3 in DNA: TGTGCCAGCAGCTCACTAGCGGCAGGGGGGGAGCTGTTTTTT. It codes for CASSSLAAGGELFF.

The J gene is TRBJ2-1, the V gene TRBV15; D unclear. The V and J ends lost 1 base and 7 bases respectively, with 17 bases between them. The V gene's germline CDR1 is LNHNV and CDR2 YYDKDF (reference sequence). The CDR3 totals 16 residues. The CDR3 reads CATSRVGSKMDNEQFF. The CDR3 region has the DNA TGTGCCACCAGCAGAGTCGGGTCTAAGATGGATAATGAGCAGTTCTTC.

The gene calls are TRBV18 and TRBJ1-5; D uncertain. CDR1 is KGHSH and CDR2 is LQKENI in the germline V gene. V lost 2 bases, J lost 5 bases, and 7 bases lay in between. The CDR3 is 13 residues long. The chain's CDR3 is CASSPGEDQPQHF. As DNA, the CDR3 is TGTGCCAGCTCACCAGGGGAGGATCAGCCCCAGCATTTT.

The V gene is TRBV24-1, the J gene TRBJ2-7; 8 bases match TRBD1. This CDR3 comprises 14 residues. V was pared by 4 bases and J by 2 bases, with 3 bases of the junction left unmatched. Germline-derived CDR1 and CDR2 are KGHDR and SFDVKD. This chain's CDR3 is CATSDPGQAYEQYF. CDR3 DNA: TGTGCCACCAGTGACCCGGGACAGGCCTACGAGCAGTACTTC.

This chain connects TRBV4-3 to TRBJ1-6; D ambiguous. Germline V CDR1 and CDR2: LGHNA, YSLEER. The CDR3 is 14 amino acids. Trimming removed 3 bases at V and 9 bases at J, with 12 bases between. The CDR3 bases are TGCGCCAGCAGCCAGCAAAGAACTGGTTCACCCCTCCACTTT. It yields the protein CASSQQRTGSPLHF.

The chain joins TRBV30 to TRBJ2-3, with D possibly matching TRBD1 (6 bases). This CDR3 has 14 residues. Trimming removed 0 bases at V and 2 bases at J, with 9 bases between. CDR1 and CDR2 (germline): GTSNPN, SVGIG (reference sequence). Written as DNA, the CDR3 is TGTGCCTGGAGTGTTGGACAGAACACAGATACGCAGTATTTT. Protein product: CAWSVGQNTDTQYF.